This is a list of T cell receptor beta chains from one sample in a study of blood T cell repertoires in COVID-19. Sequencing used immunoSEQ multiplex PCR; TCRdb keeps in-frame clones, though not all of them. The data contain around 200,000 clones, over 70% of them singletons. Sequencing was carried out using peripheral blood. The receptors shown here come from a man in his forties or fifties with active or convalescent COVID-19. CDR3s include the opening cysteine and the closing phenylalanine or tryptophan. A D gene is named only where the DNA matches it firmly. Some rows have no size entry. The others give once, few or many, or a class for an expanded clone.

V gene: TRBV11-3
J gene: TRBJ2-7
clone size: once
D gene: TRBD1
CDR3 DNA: TGTGCCAGCAGCTTAGGTTCCACCGGGACAGGGGATAACTTC
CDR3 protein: CASSLGSTGTGDNF

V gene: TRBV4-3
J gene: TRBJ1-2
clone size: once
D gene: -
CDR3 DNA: TGCGCCAGCAGCCAGACGATAGACAGCTATGGCTACACCTTC
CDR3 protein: CASSQTIDSYGYTF

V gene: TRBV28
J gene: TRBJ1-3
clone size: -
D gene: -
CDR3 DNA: TGTGCCAGCAGTCCCCCGGGGTTCTCTGGAAACACCATATATTTT
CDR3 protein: CASSPPGFSGNTIYF

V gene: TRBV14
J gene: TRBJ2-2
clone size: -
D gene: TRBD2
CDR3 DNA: TGTGCCAGCAGCCAAGACGGGACTAGCTACCCCATGGTAGCGAACACCGGGGAGCTGTTTTTT
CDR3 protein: CASSQDGTSYPMVANTGELFF

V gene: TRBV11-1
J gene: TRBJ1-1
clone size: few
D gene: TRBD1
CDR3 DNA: TGTGCCAGCAGCTTACAGGGGGCTGCTAACACTGAAGCTTTCTTT
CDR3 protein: CASSLQGAANTEAFF

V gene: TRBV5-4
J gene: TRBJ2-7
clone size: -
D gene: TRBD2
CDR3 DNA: TGTGCCAGCAGCCCAGAGGGGACTAGCGTAATCTACGAGCAGTACTTC
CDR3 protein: CASSPEGTSVIYEQYF

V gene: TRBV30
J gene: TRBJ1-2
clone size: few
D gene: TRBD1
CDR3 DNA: TGTGCCTGGAGTCCATTTGCCGGGACAGGGGGCGAGAAGGGCTACACCTTC
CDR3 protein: CAWSPFAGTGGEKGYTF

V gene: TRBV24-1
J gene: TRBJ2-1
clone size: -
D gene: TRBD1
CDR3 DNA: TGTGCCACCAGTATGGGTCCCGGACAGGGAGGATACAATGAGCAGTTCTTC
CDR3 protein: CATSMGPGQGGYNEQFF

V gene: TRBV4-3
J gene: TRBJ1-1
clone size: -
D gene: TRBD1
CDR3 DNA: TGCGCCAGCAGCCAAGAGCAGGGGGTTTGGACTGAAGCTTTCTTT
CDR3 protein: CASSQEQGVWTEAFF

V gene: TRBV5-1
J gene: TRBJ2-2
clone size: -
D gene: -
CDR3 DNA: TGCGCCAGCAGCTTGGAGGAGGGGTCCGGGGAGCTGTTTTTT
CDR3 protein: CASSLEEGSGELFF

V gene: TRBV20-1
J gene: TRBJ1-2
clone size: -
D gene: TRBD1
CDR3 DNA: TGCAGTGCTAGTGGGACAGGCAATGGCTACACCTTC
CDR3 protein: CSASGTGNGYTF

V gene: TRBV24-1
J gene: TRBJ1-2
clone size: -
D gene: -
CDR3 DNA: TGTGCCACCAGTGACTCCCCAAGCGGGGACGGCTACACCTTC
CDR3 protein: CATSDSPSGDGYTF

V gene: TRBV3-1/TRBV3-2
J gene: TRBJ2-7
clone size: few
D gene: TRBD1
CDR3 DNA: TGTGCCAGCAGCCAGGAGACAGGGGGGACCTACGAGCAGTACTTC
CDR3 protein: CASSQETGGTYEQYF

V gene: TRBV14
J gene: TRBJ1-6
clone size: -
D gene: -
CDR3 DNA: TGTGCCAGCAGCCAATTAAGGGGAAGGGTTGATTCACCCCTCCACTTT
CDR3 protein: CASSQLRGRVDSPLHF

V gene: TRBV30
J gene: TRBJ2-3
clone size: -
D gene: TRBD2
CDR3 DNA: TGTGCCTGGAGTGTATCGGGGGGGAGCACAGATACGCAGTATTTT
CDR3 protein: CAWSVSGGSTDTQYF

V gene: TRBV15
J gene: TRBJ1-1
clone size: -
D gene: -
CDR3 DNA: TGTGCCACCAGCAGAGGGACTCCCATGAACACTGAAGCTTTCTTT
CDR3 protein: CATSRGTPMNTEAFF

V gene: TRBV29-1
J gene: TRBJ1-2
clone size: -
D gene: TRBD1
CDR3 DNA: TGCAGCGTTGAATCGCCGGGACAGGTTCTCTATGGCTACACCTTC
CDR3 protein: CSVESPGQVLYGYTF

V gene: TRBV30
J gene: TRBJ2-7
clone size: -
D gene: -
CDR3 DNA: TGTGCCTGGAGTGCTGGGGTGACTACCGAGCAGTACTTC
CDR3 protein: CAWSAGVTTEQYF

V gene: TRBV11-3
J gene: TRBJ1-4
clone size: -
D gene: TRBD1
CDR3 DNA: TGTGCCAGTCGGGACAGCTATAATGAAAAACTGTTTTTT
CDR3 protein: CASRDSYNEKLFF

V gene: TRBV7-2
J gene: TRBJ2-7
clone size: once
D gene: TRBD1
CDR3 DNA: TGTGCCAGCAGCTTAAGTTTATTTGTTTTCGACAGGGACGAGCAGTACTTC
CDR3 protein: CASSLSLFVFDRDEQYF

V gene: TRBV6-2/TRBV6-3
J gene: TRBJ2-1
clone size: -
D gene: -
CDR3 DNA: TGTGCCAGCAGTTTTACAGGGATACGTGTTTACAATGAGCAGTTCTTC
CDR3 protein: CASSFTGIRVYNEQFF

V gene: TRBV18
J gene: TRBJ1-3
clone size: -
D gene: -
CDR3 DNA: TGTGCCAGCTCACCACCGGCGACTCCCGGAAACACCATATATTTT
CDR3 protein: CASSPPATPGNTIYF

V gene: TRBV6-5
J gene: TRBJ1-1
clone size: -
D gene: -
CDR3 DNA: TGTGCCAGCAGTTACTCGGGGGGGCGGAACACTGAAGCTTTCTTT
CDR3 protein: CASSYSGGRNTEAFF

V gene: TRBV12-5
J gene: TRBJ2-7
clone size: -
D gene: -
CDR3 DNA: TGTGCTAGTGGTTTAAGGGGCGAGCAGTACTTC
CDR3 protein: CASGLRGEQYF

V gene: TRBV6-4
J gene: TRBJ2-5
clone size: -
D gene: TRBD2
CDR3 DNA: TGTGCCAGCAGCCCCGTTGGGGCTAGCGGTAAAGAGACCCAGTACTTC
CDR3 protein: CASSPVGASGKETQYF

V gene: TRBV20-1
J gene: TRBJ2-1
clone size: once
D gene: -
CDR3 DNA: TGCAGTGCTAGTGCAGGGGGGTTCCTCTACAATGAGCAGTTCTTC
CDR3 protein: CSASAGGFLYNEQFF

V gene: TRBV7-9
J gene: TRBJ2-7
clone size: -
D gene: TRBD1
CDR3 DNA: TGTGCCAGCAGCTTCTCGAGTGGGACAGTTTACGAGCAGTACTTC
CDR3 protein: CASSFSSGTVYEQYF

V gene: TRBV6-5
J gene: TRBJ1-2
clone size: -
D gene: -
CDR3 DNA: TGTGCCAGCAGTAACACAGGGTACTATGGCTACACCTTC
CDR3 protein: CASSNTGYYGYTF

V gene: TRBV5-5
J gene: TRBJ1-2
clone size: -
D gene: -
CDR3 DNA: TGTGCCAGCAGCTTGCCAGACGCCGGGGGGTCTTACACCTTC
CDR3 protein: CASSLPDAGGSYTF

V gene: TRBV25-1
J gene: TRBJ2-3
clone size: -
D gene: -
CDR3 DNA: TGTGCCAGCGGCTTCAATATGGGGGCTAGCACAGATACGCAGTATTTT
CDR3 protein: CASGFNMGASTDTQYF

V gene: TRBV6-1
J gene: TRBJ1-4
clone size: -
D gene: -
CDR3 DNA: TGTGCCAGCAGTGAAGGGACTCGTGAAAAACTGTTTTTT
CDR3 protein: CASSEGTREKLFF

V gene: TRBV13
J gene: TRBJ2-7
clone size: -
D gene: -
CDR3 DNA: TGTGCCAGCAGCTTAGCCCCAGGGACATACGAGCAGTACTTC
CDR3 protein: CASSLAPGTYEQYF

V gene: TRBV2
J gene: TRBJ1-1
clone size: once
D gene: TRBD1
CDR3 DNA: TGTGCCAGTGGACAGGGACCAGAAGCTTTCTTT
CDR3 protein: CASGQGPEAFF

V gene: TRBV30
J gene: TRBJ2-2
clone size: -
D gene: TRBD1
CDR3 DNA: TGTGCCTGGAGCCGGGACAGGGGTAACACCGGGGAGCTGTTTTTT
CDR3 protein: CAWSRDRGNTGELFF

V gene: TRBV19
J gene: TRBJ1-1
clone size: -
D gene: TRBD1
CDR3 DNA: TGTGCCAGTGGCCAATCCCCGGAGACAGGGCAAAGGACTGAAGCTTTCTTT
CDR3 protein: CASGQSPETGQRTEAFF

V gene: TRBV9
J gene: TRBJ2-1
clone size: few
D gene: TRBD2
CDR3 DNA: TGTGCCAGCAGCCGAGGTAGCGGGGGGGACAATGAGCAGTTCTTC
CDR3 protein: CASSRGSGGDNEQFF

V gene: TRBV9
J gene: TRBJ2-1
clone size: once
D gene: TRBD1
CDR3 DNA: TGTGCCAGCAGCGCCGGGACAGGGGTCTACAATGAGCAGTTCTTC
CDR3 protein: CASSAGTGVYNEQFF

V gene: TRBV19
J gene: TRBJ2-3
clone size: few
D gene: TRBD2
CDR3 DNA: TGTGCCAGTAGTATTCGCGGTAGCGGGGACCCCAGCACAGATACGCAGTATTTT
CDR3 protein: CASSIRGSGDPSTDTQYF

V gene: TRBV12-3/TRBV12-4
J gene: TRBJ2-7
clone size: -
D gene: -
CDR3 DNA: TGTGCCAGCAGTTTCGAGTCTTACTACGAGCAGTACTTC
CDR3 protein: CASSFESYYEQYF

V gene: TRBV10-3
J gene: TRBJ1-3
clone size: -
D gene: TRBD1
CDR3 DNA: TGTGCCATCAGTGATAACAGGGGGAAAAACACCATATATTTT
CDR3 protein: CAISDNRGKNTIYF

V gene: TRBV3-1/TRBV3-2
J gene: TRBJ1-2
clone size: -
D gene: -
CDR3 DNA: TGTGCCAGCAGCCAGGGTAGGGGGGGTTACTATGGCTACACCTTC
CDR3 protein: CASSQGRGGYYGYTF

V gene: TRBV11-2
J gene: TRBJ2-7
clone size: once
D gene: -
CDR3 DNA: TGTGCCAGCAGCTTAGGTCCGGAGGAATTGACCTACGAGCAGTACTTC
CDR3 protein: CASSLGPEELTYEQYF

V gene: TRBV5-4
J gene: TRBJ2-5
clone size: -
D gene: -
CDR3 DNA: TGTGCCAGCAGCTTGGAGGCAGGGTACCAAGAGACCCAGTACTTC
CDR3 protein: CASSLEAGYQETQYF

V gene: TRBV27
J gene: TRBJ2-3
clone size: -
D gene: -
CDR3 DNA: TGTGCCAGCAGTTTCCGTCAGGCCTCCGATACGCAGTATTTT
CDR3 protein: CASSFRQASDTQYF

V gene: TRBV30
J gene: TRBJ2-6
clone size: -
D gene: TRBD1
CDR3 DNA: TGTGCCTGGAGTGACAGGGGTCGCCGCTCTGGGGCCAACGTCCTGACTTTC
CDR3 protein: CAWSDRGRRSGANVLTF